This entry lists 24 T cell receptor beta chains sequenced from one sample in a study of CD8 T cells in ankylosing spondylitis (dated by TCRdb to between 2016 and 2019). What the research found in general, with its limitations: A TCR beta motif of fewer than 10 highly homologous amino acid variants appeared characteristic of blood from ankylosing spondylitis patients.

Library generation was performed with 5' RACE. Sequenced on an Illumina HiSeq 2500. TCRdb trimmed the raw reads at Q25, called clones with MiXCR and kept productive beta chains. Every entry covers one CDR3 protein and lists the most common genes and DNA from its rows. The sample profile shows about 450,000 distinct CDR3 sequences; approximately 26% of them were found once. Together, the top ten hold roughly 0.8% of the sample. Antigen specificity for these receptors is unknown. Sample: blood, either unsorted or a sorted T cell fraction (not recorded which). Receptor source: a male donor with ankylosing spondylitis.

The genes are TRBV6-2 or TRBV6-3 and TRBJ2-5, with D possibly called TRBD1 or TRBD2 (5 bases each). Between the trimmed V and J ends, which lost 4 bases and 5 bases, there was a span of 11 bases. The CDR3 extends over 13 amino acids. Germline values: CDR1 MNHEY, CDR2 SVGEGT. In DNA form, the CDR3 reads TGTGCCAGCAGTTCGGGACCTCAGGAGACCCAGTACTTC. Translation gives CASSSGPQETQYF.

The chain links TRBV12-3 or TRBV12-4 to TRBJ2-2; 8 nucleotides align to TRBD2. J gave up 1 base and V 6 bases, and 7 bases lay outside the gene matches. The CDR3 has 16 amino acids. CDR3 in DNA: TGTGCCAGCAGCTTCAGCGGGAGAAAGAACACCGGGGAGCTGTTTTTT. It translates to CASSFSGRKNTGELFF.

The chain joins TRBV7-8 to TRBJ2-1; perhaps TRBD2 as D (5 bases). V lost 1 base and J lost 5, with 15 bases in between. CDR1 SGHVS and CDR2 FQNEAQ come from the germline V gene. The CDR3 extends over 16 amino acids. The CDR3 loop reads CASSLVGSAPHNEQFF. The CDR3, as DNA: TGTGCCAGCAGCTTAGTGGGTAGCGCCCCCCACAATGAGCAGTTCTTC.

The V and J genes are TRBV7-9 and TRBJ1-2; D perhaps matches TRBD1 (6 bases). Trimming cost V 0 bases and J 3 bases, with 17 bases left between them. Germline CDR1 reads SEHNR; CDR2 reads FQNEAQ (reference sequence). CDR3 length: 17 residues. CDR3: CASSLANTGFPYYGYTF. CDR3 in DNA: TGTGCCAGCAGCTTAGCGAATACAGGGTTCCCTTACTATGGCTACACCTTC. The full variable domain, in which reference TRBV7-9 and TRBJ1-2 provide the parts outside the CDR3, is DTGVSQNPRHKITKRGQNVTFRCDPISEHNRLYWYRQTLGQGPEFLTYFQNEAQLEKSRLLSDRFSAERPKGSFSTLEIQRTEQGDSAMYLCASSLANTGFPYYGYTFGSGTRLTVV.

This clonotype was detected a few times. This chain joins TRBV11-3 and TRBJ1-4, with D possibly matching TRBD1 (6 bases). The CDR3 runs to 16 residues. The germline V gene encodes CDR1 SGHNT and CDR2 YENEEA. V was cut by 3 bases and J by 4 bases, with 15 bases left in between. The CDR3 spells CASSFSGQRINEKLFF. As DNA, the CDR3 is TGTGCCAGCAGCTTCTCCGGACAGCGGATTAATGAAAAACTGTTTTTT.

The chain couples TRBV19 to TRBJ2-1; 7 nucleotides agree with TRBD2. Germline V CDR1 and CDR2: LNHDA, SQIVND (reference sequence). Unmatched junction bases numbered 3, after V lost 7 bases and J lost 3 bases. CDR3 length: 13 amino acids. The CDR3 bases are TGTGCCAGTAACAGCGGGATCTACAATGAGCAGTTCTTC. This translates into CASNSGIYNEQFF. The complete variable domain, with remaining parts taken from reference TRBV19 and TRBJ2-1, reads DGGITQSPKYLFRKEGQNVTLSCEQNLNHDAMYWYRQDPGQGLRLIYYSQIVNDFQKGDIAEGYSVSREKKESFPLTVTSAQKNPTAFYLCASNSGIYNEQFFGPGTRLTVL.

This clonotype was counted a few times. The V and J genes are TRBV20-1 and TRBJ2-2; no clear D gene. Germline CDR1 DFQATT, CDR2 SNEGSKA (reference sequence). CDR3 length: 13 amino acids. This CDR3 reads CTSVSWDTGELFF. CDR3 in DNA: TGCACCTCGGTCTCTTGGGACACCGGGGAGCTGTTTTTT.

In this sample, this clonotype turned up a few times. The chain is built from TRBV6-2 or TRBV6-3 and TRBJ2-2, with 8 bases identical to TRBD2. The germline CDR1 and CDR2 sequences are MNHEY and SVGEGT. The CDR3 spans 16 residues. Trimming at V came to 6 bases and at J to 3 bases, leaving 9 bases not matched to a gene. The CDR3 coding sequence is TGTGCCAGCAGCCTCAGGACGGGAGGGGACACCGGGGAGCTGTTTTTT. It is translated as CASSLRTGGDTGELFF.

The V gene is TRBV25-1, the J gene TRBJ2-1; 7 nucleotides match TRBD2. The CDR3 totals 16 residues. V was pared by 2 bases and J by 8 bases, with 12 bases of the junction left unmatched. The germline gives CDR1 MGHDK, CDR2 SYGVNS. The CDR3 is CASSEGEWAGRDEQFF. The CDR3 coding sequence is TGTGCCAGCAGTGAAGGAGAATGGGCAGGGAGGGATGAGCAGTTCTTC.

The table lists this clonotype with a few counts. The chain employs TRBV5-1 and TRBJ1-6, with a possible D match to TRBD1 (6 bases). V dropped 2 bases and J dropped 10 bases, with 19 bases sitting between them. Germline V gene data show CDR1 as SGHRS and CDR2 as YFSETQ. This CDR3 contains 16 residues. The CDR3 DNA reads as TGCGCCAGCAGCTTAATACCGGGACATGACGCGTCACCCCTCCACTTT. Translated, it gives CASSLIPGHDASPLHF.

This clonotype was observed at least ten times. CDR3 residues: CASSFSSGGETQYF. In DNA form, the CDR3 reads TGTGCCAGCAGCTTTAGCTCAGGAGGGGAGACCCAGTACTTC. The rearrangement uses TRBV5-6 and TRBJ2-5; weak D call: TRBD2 (6 bases). Looked up from germline, CDR1 is SGHDT and CDR2 is YYEEEE. The CDR3 is 14 residues long. V was pared by 2 bases and J by 5 bases, with 13 bases between. The whole variable domain, remainder taken from reference TRBV5-6 and TRBJ2-5, is DAGVTQSPTHLIKTRGQQVTLRCSPKSGHDTVSWYQQALGQGPQFIFQYYEEEERQRGNFPDRFSGHQFPNYSSELNVNALLLGDSALYLCASSFSSGGETQYFGPGTRLLVL.

This sequence joins TRBV20-1 and TRBJ1-4; D is possibly TRBD1 (5 bases). Germline lookup yields CDR1 DFQATT and CDR2 SNEGSKA (reference sequence). V was pared by 4 bases and J by 5 bases, with 11 bases between. The CDR3 extends over 13 amino acids. The CDR3 nucleotides read TGCAGTGCTACGGGGGAAGCGAATGAAAAACTGTTTTTT. It is translated as CSATGEANEKLFF.

A few counts support this clonotype. The V gene is TRBV9, the J gene TRBJ2-1, with TRBD2 identical over 9 bases. The CDR3 runs to 17 residues. V gave up 0 bases and J gave up 7 bases; unmatched junction bases: 11. The germline CDR1 and CDR2 sequences are SGDLS and YYNGEE. The CDR3 DNA is TGTGCCAGCAGCGTAGCTACAACTAGCGGGTGGGGGAATGAGCAGTTCTTC. As protein: CASSVATTSGWGNEQFF.

V gene TRBV7-9 combines with J gene TRBJ1-4; D may be TRBD1 (6 bases). Germline-derived CDR1 and CDR2 are SEHNR and FQNEAQ (reference sequence). V was trimmed by 4 bases and J by 1 base, leaving 10 bases between them. The CDR3 is 15 residues long. CDR3 nucleotides: TGTGCCAGCAGCTCGAGGGGGGAAACTAATGAAAAACTGTTTTTT. Its translation is CASSSRGETNEKLFF.

This clonotype was picked up many times. This chain uses TRBV4-1 with TRBJ1-6, with 9 bases fitting TRBD1. CDR3 length: 15 amino acids. The V segment lost 2 bases and the J segment 7 bases; nucleotides outside the gene matches: 3. CDR1 and CDR2 (germline): MGHRA, YSYEKL. The CDR3 sequence is CASSQIGQGNSPLHF. The CDR3 coding sequence is TGCGCCAGCAGCCAAATTGGACAGGGGAATTCACCCCTCCACTTT.

The genes are TRBV11-3 and TRBJ2-2; D is undetermined. Germline CDR1 is SGHNT and CDR2 is YENEEA. V lost 6 bases, J lost 0 bases, and 8 bases lay in between. The CDR3 sequence is 14 residues long. The CDR3 loop reads CASRDRANTGELFF. DNA for the CDR3: TGTGCCAGCAGGGACCGAGCGAACACCGGGGAGCTGTTTTTT. Supplemented by reference TRBV11-3 and TRBJ2-2, the full variable domain reads EAGVVQSPRYKIIEKKQPVAFWCNPISGHNTLYWYLQNLGQGPELLIRYENEEAVDDSQLPKDRFSAERLKGVDSTLKIQPAELGDSAVYLCASRDRANTGELFFGEGSRLTVL.

The chain joins TRBV30 to TRBJ2-1, with 8 nucleotides matching TRBD2. CDR3 size: 14 residues. Unmatched junction bases numbered 9, after V lost 4 bases and J lost 7 bases. Germline loops: CDR1 GTSNPN, CDR2 SVGIG (reference sequence). The CDR3 loop is CAWIPRREGNEQFF. The CDR3 coding sequence is TGTGCCTGGATTCCCAGACGGGAGGGAAATGAGCAGTTCTTC.

The V call is TRBV15, the J call TRBJ2-5; maybe TRBD2 (6 bases). The CDR3 contains 13 residues. Germline CDR1 is LNHNV and CDR2 is YYDKDF (reference sequence). The V end lost 0 bases, the J end lost 4 bases, and 6 bases lay between the germline ends. CDR3 in amino acids: CATSRDSGETQYF. The CDR3 DNA sequence: TGTGCCACCAGCAGAGATAGCGGAGAGACCCAGTACTTC.

This clonotype was seen more than once but under ten times. The chain carries TRBV2 and TRBJ1-1; a weak D match, TRBD1 (6 bases). CDR1 SNHLY and CDR2 FYNNEI come from the germline V gene. The V gene lost 2 bases and the J gene lost 1 base, with 17 bases spanning the gap. The CDR3 totals 17 residues. The CDR3 DNA reads as TGTGCCAGCAGTGAATCCAGGGGTGGTAATGAGAACACTGAAGCTTTCTTT. It encodes CASSESRGGNENTEAFF.

This clonotype was detected a few times. This chain links TRBV10-3 with TRBJ2-1; a possible D gene is TRBD1 (5 bases). This CDR3 comprises 14 residues. CDR1 is ENHRY, CDR2 SYGVKD, per germline. The V gene lost 2 bases and the J gene lost 0 bases, with 5 bases spanning the gap. The CDR3 region is CAISEQGSYNEQFF. As DNA, the CDR3 is TGTGCCATCAGTGAGCAGGGCTCCTACAATGAGCAGTTCTTC.

This clonotype was detected only a few times. J is TRBJ2-1 and V is TRBV5-1, with D unresolved. Germline CDR1 and CDR2: SGHRS and YFSETQ. The length of the CDR3 is 15 residues. V lost 0 bases, J lost 3 bases, and 10 bases lay in between. The CDR3 sequence is CASSLAADLYNEQFF. The CDR3, as DNA: TGCGCCAGCAGCTTGGCCGCCGATCTCTACAATGAGCAGTTCTTC.

In this sample, this clonotype turned up a few times. The chain combines TRBV5-1 with TRBJ2-3, with TRBD2 matching 8 bases. The CDR3 loop spans 14 amino acids. The germline V gene has CDR1 SGHRS and CDR2 YFSETQ. V lost 2 bases, J lost 4 bases, and 3 bases stayed unmatched. CDR3 sequence: CASSFGTSSDTQYF. CDR3 bases: TGCGCCAGCAGCTTCGGGACTAGTTCAGATACGCAGTATTTT.

This clonotype has more than one count but fewer than ten. The rearrangement uses TRBV7-9 and TRBJ2-2, with D perhaps being TRBD1 or TRBD2 (5 bases each). The CDR3 runs to 13 residues. The ends were cut back, 9 bases at V and 6 bases at J, with 14 bases in the middle. The germline gives CDR1 SEHNR, CDR2 FQNEAQ (reference sequence). This CDR3 reads CASLGTRAGELFF. CDR3 DNA: TGTGCCAGTCTGGGGACGAGGGCCGGGGAGCTGTTTTTT.

The V call is TRBV29-1, the J call TRBJ2-1; TRBD2 might be the D (5 bases). CDR1 SQVTM and CDR2 ANQGSEA come from the germline V gene. The CDR3 extends over 14 amino acids. The germline V and J ends were trimmed by 6 bases and 1 base, with 13 bases remaining between them. The CDR3 is CSVGVAPSYNEQFF. As DNA, the CDR3 is TGCAGCGTCGGGGTGGCGCCATCCTACAATGAGCAGTTCTTC.